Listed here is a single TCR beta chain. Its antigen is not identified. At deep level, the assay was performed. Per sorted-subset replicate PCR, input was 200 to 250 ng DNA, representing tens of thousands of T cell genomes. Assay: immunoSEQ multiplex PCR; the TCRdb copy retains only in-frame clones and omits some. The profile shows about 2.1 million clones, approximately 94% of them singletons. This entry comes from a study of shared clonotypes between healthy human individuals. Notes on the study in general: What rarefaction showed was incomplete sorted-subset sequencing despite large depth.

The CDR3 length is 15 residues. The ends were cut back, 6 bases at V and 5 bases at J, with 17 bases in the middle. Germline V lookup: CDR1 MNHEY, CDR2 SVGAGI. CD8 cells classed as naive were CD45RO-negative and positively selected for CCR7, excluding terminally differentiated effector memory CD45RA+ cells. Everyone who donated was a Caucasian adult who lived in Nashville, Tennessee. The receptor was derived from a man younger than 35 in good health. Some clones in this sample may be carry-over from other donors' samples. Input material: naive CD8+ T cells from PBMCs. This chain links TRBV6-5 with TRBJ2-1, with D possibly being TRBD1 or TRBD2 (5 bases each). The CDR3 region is CASRRLRDPDNEQFF. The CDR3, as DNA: TGTGCCAGCAGAAGGCTCCGGGACCCCGACAATGAGCAGTTCTTC.